The 29 T cell receptor beta chains reported below all come from one sample, sequenced in a study of T-cell memory formation after mild COVID-19. TCRdb reprocessed the 5' RACE reads via MiXCR and lists one record per CDR3 protein. This table has about 49,000 distinct CDR3 sequences, roughly a quarter appearing once. Sequencing was done on a sample of PBMCs or a T cell subset sorted from them (not recorded which). The receptor source for this set is a man aged 18 to 30 who had mild COVID-19 (a few samples of this study predate the infection). Cell type and time point are not known.

The V call is TRBV15, the J call TRBJ1-5; D is perhaps TRBD1 (5 bases). Germline V gene sequence: CDR1 LNHNV, CDR2 YYDKDF (reference sequence). This CDR3 is 17 amino acids long. V lost 0 bases and J lost 1, with 13 bases in between. The CDR3 DNA sequence: TGTGCCACCAGCAGAGATTTCCCAGGGTACAGCAATCAGCCCCAGCATTTT. Its translation: CATSRDFPGYSNQPQHF.

The chain is built from TRBV4-2 and TRBJ2-1, with TRBD2 matching over 7 bases. The germline V gene encodes CDR1 LGHNA and CDR2 YNFKEQ. This CDR3 region has 16 residues. The V gene end was trimmed by 4 bases and the J gene end by 0 bases; junction bases not matched to a gene: 6. CDR3 sequence reads: CASSPRGESSYNEQFF. The CDR3 DNA sequence: TGTGCCAGCAGCCCCCGGGGGGAAAGCTCCTACAATGAGCAGTTCTTC.

This clonotype was seen more than once but under ten times. The chain recombines TRBV4-1 with TRBJ2-3; possible D gene TRBD2, 6 bases. There are 18 residues in the CDR3. Germline V CDR1 and CDR2: MGHRA, YSYEKL. V shed 3 bases and J shed 2 bases, with 21 bases lying between them. For the CDR3, the DNA is TGCGCCAGCAGCCATGCCCCCGTTAGGGACTTTTACACAGATACGCAGTATTTT. Translating it yields CASSHAPVRDFYTDTQYF.

This chain connects TRBV12-5 to TRBJ1-5; possibly TRBD1 for D (6 bases). V lost 6 bases, J lost 0 bases, and 12 bases lay in between. The CDR3 consists of 15 residues. Germline CDR1 reads LGHNT; CDR2 reads FRNRAP. The CDR3 loop is CASGQGQNSNQPQHF. In nucleotides, the CDR3 is TGTGCTAGTGGGCAGGGACAAAATAGCAATCAGCCCCAGCATTTT.

This chain uses TRBV7-2 with TRBJ2-1, with no clear D. The ends were cut back, 2 bases at V and 0 bases at J, with 8 bases in the middle. Germline CDR1 SGHTA, CDR2 FQGNSA. The CDR3 is made up of 15 amino acids. The CDR3 DNA reads TGTGCCAGCAGCTTATTCGAAAGCTCCTACAATGAGCAGTTCTTC. Its protein product is CASSLFESSYNEQFF.

This chain connects TRBV6-5 to TRBJ2-1; D remains unclear. CDR3 length equals 16 residues. V was shortened by 0 bases and J by 7 bases, with 16 bases between the two germline ends. The germline CDR1 and CDR2 sequences are MNHEY and SVGAGI. The CDR3 sequence: CASSYSRLPSGNEQFF. The CDR3 nucleotides read TGTGCCAGCAGTTACTCTCGCCTTCCTTCTGGGAATGAGCAGTTCTTC.

This clonotype occurred a few times. The CDR3 here is CASSPRQGADQETQYF. For the CDR3, the DNA is TGTGCCAGCAGTCCCCGGCAGGGTGCGGACCAAGAGACCCAGTACTTC. The chain carries TRBV6-2 or TRBV6-3 and TRBJ2-5; D perhaps matches TRBD1 (5 bases). The length of the CDR3 is 16 residues. Trimming cost V 5 bases and J 0 bases, with 16 bases left between them. Germline assignment: CDR1 MNHEY and CDR2 SVGEGT.

This clonotype has a handful of counts. CDR3 bases: TGCGCCAGCAGCTCGGGACAGGGGATAACAACTGGAAACATTCAGTACTTC. Amino acids: CASSSGQGITTGNIQYF. The chain employs TRBV5-1 and TRBJ2-4; 10 positions agree with TRBD1. CDR3 size: 17 residues. Germline V gene sequence: CDR1 SGHRS, CDR2 YFSETQ. V was pared by 3 bases and J by 6 bases, with 12 bases of the junction left unmatched.

This clonotype has a handful of counts. CDR3 coding DNA: TGTGCCAGCGGTGTGGGTGGGTTCACCGGGGAGCTGTTTTTT. This encodes CASGVGGFTGELFF. V and J are TRBV12-3 or TRBV12-4 and TRBJ2-2; D not resolved. The CDR3 sequence is 14 residues long. V gave up 8 bases and J gave up 4 bases, with 14 bases separating them.

V gene TRBV12-3 or TRBV12-4 combines with J gene TRBJ1-2; D might be TRBD1 (6 bases). This CDR3 comprises 14 residues. V dropped 3 bases and J dropped 2 bases, with 10 bases sitting between them. In DNA form, the CDR3 reads TGTGCCAGCAGTTTTTCAGGGACAAACTATGGCTACACCTTC. Amino acid sequence: CASSFSGTNYGYTF.

V usage is TRBV7-9 and J usage is TRBJ1-2; D remains ambiguous. Looked up from germline, CDR1 is SEHNR and CDR2 is FQNEAQ (reference sequence). The V and J ends lost 4 bases and 7 bases respectively, with 10 bases between them. The CDR3 consists of 12 residues. The CDR3 DNA follows: TGTGCCAGCAGCTCCGTTATTCCTGGCTACACCTTC. Protein: CASSSVIPGYTF.

This rearrangement joins TRBV25-1 to TRBJ2-7; D not resolved. The CDR3 loop spans 11 amino acids. The germline gives CDR1 MGHDK, CDR2 SYGVNS. Trimming removed 4 bases from V and 6 bases from J, with 7 bases in between. CDR3 nucleotide sequence: TGTGCCAGCAGTGTTGCCCTCGAGCAGTACTTC. This translates into CASSVALEQYF.

The V call is TRBV4-2, the J call TRBJ1-5; 7 nucleotides align to TRBD1. The germline V gene has CDR1 LGHNA and CDR2 YNFKEQ. This CDR3 is built from 15 residues. With V trimmed by 0 bases and J by 2 bases, 1 base remained unmatched. CDR3 protein: CASSQDGQGNQPQHF. As DNA, the CDR3 is TGTGCCAGCAGCCAAGATGGACAGGGCAATCAGCCCCAGCATTTT.

This sequence joins TRBV9 and TRBJ2-1; D is ambiguous. The CDR3 length is 14 residues. The V gene lost 0 bases and the J gene lost 6 bases, with 10 bases spanning the gap. Per germline, CDR1 SGDLS and CDR2 YYNGEE. CDR3 in DNA: TGTGCCAGCAGCGTAGGGGGTGAACCCAATGAGCAGTTCTTC. Its translation: CASSVGGEPNEQFF.

V is TRBV20-1 and J is TRBJ1-4; the D is unclear. The CDR3 has 15 amino acids. The V end was cut by 0 bases, the J end by 5 bases, with 13 bases between. Germline V gene sequence: CDR1 DFQATT, CDR2 SNEGSKA (reference sequence). CDR3 DNA: TGCAGTGCTAGAGATATCGGGGAACCAAATGAAAAACTGTTTTTT. This codes for CSARDIGEPNEKLFF.

V is TRBV4-1 and J is TRBJ1-6; 10 positions match TRBD1. CDR3 length: 17 residues. Per germline, CDR1 MGHRA and CDR2 YSYEKL. Germline trimming cut 2 bases from V and 6 bases from J; bases unmatched to any gene: 7. For the CDR3, the DNA is TGCGCCAGCAGCCAAACCGGGACAGGGGAAACTAATTCACCCCTCCACTTT. Protein product: CASSQTGTGETNSPLHF.

A note on this clonotype: Germline and junction disagree at one end, which may indicate a read error. The rearrangement joins TRBV12-3 or TRBV12-4 to TRBJ2-5, with TRBD2 matching over 9 bases. This CDR3 contains 15 residues. CDR3 residues: CASSFATSGEETQYF. In nucleotides, the CDR3 is TGTGCCAGCAGTTTTGCGACTAGCGGAGAAGAGACACAGTACTTC.

This rearrangement joins TRBV29-1 to TRBJ2-5; a possible D gene is TRBD1 (6 bases). V was cut by 7 bases and J by 5 bases, with 14 bases left in between. The CDR3 has 12 residues. From germline, CDR1 is SQVTM and CDR2 ANQGSEA. The CDR3 loop reads CSATGWGETQYF. CDR3 DNA: TGCAGCGCCACAGGGTGGGGGGAGACCCAGTACTTC.

This clonotype was seen only a few times. The chain carries TRBV12-5 and TRBJ2-3; D perhaps matches TRBD1 (6 bases). The CDR3 runs to 12 residues. In germline, CDR1 is LGHNT, CDR2 FRNRAP. Between the trimmed V and J ends, which lost 4 bases and 5 bases, there was a span of 7 bases. CDR3 sequence (DNA): TGTGCTAGTGGTTCAGGGGTAGATACGCAGTATTTT. Its protein product is CASGSGVDTQYF.

This clonotype is judged medium-sized (0.01 to 0.1%). The chain recombines TRBV4-3 with TRBJ2-1, with D perhaps matching TRBD1 or TRBD2 (5 bases each). V lost 5 bases to trimming and J lost 2 bases, with 13 bases between them. CDR1 LGHNA and CDR2 YSLEER come from the germline V gene. The CDR3 loop spans 15 amino acids. The CDR3, as DNA: TGCGCCAGCAGCGTCAGGGTGGGGGCCTACAATGAGCAGTTCTTC. This codes for CASSVRVGAYNEQFF.

This sequence joins TRBV6-6 and TRBJ2-7; TRBD1 aligns across 7 bases. Germline V gene data show CDR1 as MNHNY and CDR2 as SVGAGI (reference sequence). Trimming at V came to 6 bases and at J to 3 bases, leaving 2 bases not matched to a gene. This CDR3 is 12 amino acids long. CDR3 in amino acids: CASSPGGYEQYV. As DNA, the CDR3 is TGTGCCAGCAGCCCAGGGGGCTACGAGCAGTACGTC.

This chain connects TRBV29-1 to TRBJ2-1; D remains ambiguous. The CDR3 contains 10 residues. V was cut by 4 bases and J by 4 bases, with 2 bases left in between. CDR1 and CDR2 (germline): SQVTM, ANQGSEA. DNA for the CDR3: TGCAGCGTTGCTTACAATGAGCAGTTCTTC. Amino acid sequence: CSVAYNEQFF.

This clonotype has ten or more counts. The V and J genes are TRBV28 and TRBJ1-5; no reliable D call. The CDR3 contains 16 residues. The germline V gene has CDR1 MDHEN and CDR2 SYDVKM. Trimming removed 5 bases at V and 4 bases at J, with 18 bases between. The CDR3 DNA follows: TGTGCCAGCAGTAGAAGGCAGCCCCTTTCTAATCAGCCCCAGCATTTT. Protein product: CASSRRQPLSNQPQHF.

This clonotype was observed a handful of times. This chain uses TRBV4-1 with TRBJ2-7, with no clear D. Germline CDR1 is MGHRA and CDR2 is YSYEKL. Trimming took off 0 bases at V and 1 base at J, with 7 bases between the two ends. The CDR3 length is 14 residues. For the CDR3, the DNA is TGCGCCAGCAGCCAAGATATGGGATCCTACGAGCAGTACTTC. Translation: CASSQDMGSYEQYF.

This clonotype was counted only a few times. The CDR3 DNA sequence: TGTGCCAGCAGCTTGGCGACTAGCGGGGCCTACAATGAGCAGTTCTTC. Amino acid sequence: CASSLATSGAYNEQFF. The V and J genes are TRBV7-7 and TRBJ2-1, with 11 nucleotides matching TRBD2. Germline V lookup: CDR1 SSHAT, CDR2 FNYEAQ (reference sequence). Trimming at V came to 3 bases and at J to 2 bases, leaving 3 bases not matched to a gene. The CDR3 contains 16 residues.

V and J are TRBV29-1 and TRBJ2-3; D not certain. V lost 4 bases to trimming and J lost 2 bases, with 4 bases between them. The CDR3 sequence is 11 residues long. From germline, CDR1 is SQVTM and CDR2 ANQGSEA. The CDR3 protein is CSVASTDTQYF. For the CDR3, the DNA is TGCAGCGTTGCTTCCACAGATACGCAGTATTTT.

This clonotype was found a few times. The rearrangement joins TRBV10-3 to TRBJ1-5; TRBD1 matches 9 bases. The germline CDR1 and CDR2 sequences are ENHRY and SYGVKD. Losses at the gene ends were 4 bases for V and 0 bases for J; bases not matched to a gene: 7. The CDR3 runs to 17 residues. The CDR3 protein is CAISGDREGNSNQPQHF. For the CDR3, the DNA is TGTGCCATCAGTGGGGACAGGGAGGGTAATAGCAATCAGCCCCAGCATTTT.

This clonotype has a handful of counts. The chain uses TRBV12-3 or TRBV12-4 and TRBJ2-5, with TRBD1 matching 9 bases. The CDR3 has 15 amino acids. V lost 5 bases, J lost 5 bases, and 9 bases stayed unmatched. This CDR3 reads CASSTPGTGLETQYF. CDR3 nucleotide sequence: TGTGCCAGCAGTACCCCTGGGACAGGGTTGGAGACCCAGTACTTC.

This clonotype showed up just a few times. The rearrangement links TRBV4-1 to TRBJ1-2, with 7 bases that match TRBD1. The V gene end was trimmed by 2 bases and the J gene end by 4 bases; junction bases not matched to a gene: 4. Germline assignment: CDR1 MGHRA and CDR2 YSYEKL. CDR3 length: 14 residues. This chain's CDR3 is CASSQRGQTYGYTF. The CDR3 region has the DNA TGCGCCAGCAGCCAACGGGGACAGACCTATGGCTACACCTTC.